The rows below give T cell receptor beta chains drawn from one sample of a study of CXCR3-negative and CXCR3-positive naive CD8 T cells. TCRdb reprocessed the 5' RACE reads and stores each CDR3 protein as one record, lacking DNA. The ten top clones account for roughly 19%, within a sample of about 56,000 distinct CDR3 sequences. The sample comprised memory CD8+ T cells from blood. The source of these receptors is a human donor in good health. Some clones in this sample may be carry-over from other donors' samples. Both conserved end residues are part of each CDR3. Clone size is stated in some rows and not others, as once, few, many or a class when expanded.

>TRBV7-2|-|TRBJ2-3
CASSLAVLAGVTDTQYF
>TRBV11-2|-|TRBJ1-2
CASRLAPGQGFGYTF
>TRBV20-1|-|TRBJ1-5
CSARDPTGKGQPQHF
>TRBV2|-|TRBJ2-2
CASSEALQNTGELFF
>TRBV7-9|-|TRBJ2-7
CASSLGDDYEQYF
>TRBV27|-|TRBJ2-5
CASSSQYQETQYF
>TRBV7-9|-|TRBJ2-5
CASSGPGLAGFETQYF
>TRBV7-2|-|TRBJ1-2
CAGQGAPGYTF
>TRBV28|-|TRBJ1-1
CASSFEIWGREAFF
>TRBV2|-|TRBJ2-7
CASLDRAGFRQYF
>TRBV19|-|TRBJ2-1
CASKDRGTQNEQFF
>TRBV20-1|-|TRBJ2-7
CSATPQNSAYEQYF
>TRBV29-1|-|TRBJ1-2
CSVAGADSDTF
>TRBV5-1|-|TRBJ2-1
CASGPLWNEQFF
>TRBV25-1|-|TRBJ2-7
CASSEYGMAGSSEQYF
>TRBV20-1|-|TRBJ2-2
CSASTAGVATGELFF
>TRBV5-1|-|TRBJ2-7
CASSPGPGFPYEQYF
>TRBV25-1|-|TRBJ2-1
CASSEFNGSSYNEQFF
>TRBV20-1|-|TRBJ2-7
CSARIAGIYYEQYF
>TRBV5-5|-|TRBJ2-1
CASSSTLVGVHEQFF
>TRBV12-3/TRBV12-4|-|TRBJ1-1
CASSLRQTNTEAFF
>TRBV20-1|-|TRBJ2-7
CSARDRATGYEQYF
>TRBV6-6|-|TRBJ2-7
CASSFGGSYEQYF
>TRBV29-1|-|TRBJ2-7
CSVDIPGGISYEQYF
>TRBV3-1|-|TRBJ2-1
CASSPMTGGEFF
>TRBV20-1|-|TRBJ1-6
CSAREPDREGSPLHF
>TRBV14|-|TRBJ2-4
CASSQVGGGTIQYF
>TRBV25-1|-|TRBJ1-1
CASSESGTGPVTEAFF
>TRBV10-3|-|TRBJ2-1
CAISAGSNEQFF
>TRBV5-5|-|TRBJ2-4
CASSLAEGRVENIQYF
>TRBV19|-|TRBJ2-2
CASSLTSAGELFF
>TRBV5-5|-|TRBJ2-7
CASSLGAGLFSYEQYF
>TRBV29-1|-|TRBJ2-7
CSVGSQLDITYEQYF
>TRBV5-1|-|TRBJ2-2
CASSPATGELFF
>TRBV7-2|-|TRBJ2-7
CASRRSVRRAYEQYF
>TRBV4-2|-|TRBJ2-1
CASSQADRGLYNEQFF
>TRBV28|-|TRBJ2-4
CASSSDLSSAKNIQYF
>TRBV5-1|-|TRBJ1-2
CASSLAKDYGYTF
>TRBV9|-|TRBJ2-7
CASSRGNYEQYF
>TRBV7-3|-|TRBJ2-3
CASSFAGDTDTQYF
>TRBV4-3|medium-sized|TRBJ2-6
CASSQADREGIAGANVLTF
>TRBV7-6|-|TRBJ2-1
CASSHSGPLYNEQFF